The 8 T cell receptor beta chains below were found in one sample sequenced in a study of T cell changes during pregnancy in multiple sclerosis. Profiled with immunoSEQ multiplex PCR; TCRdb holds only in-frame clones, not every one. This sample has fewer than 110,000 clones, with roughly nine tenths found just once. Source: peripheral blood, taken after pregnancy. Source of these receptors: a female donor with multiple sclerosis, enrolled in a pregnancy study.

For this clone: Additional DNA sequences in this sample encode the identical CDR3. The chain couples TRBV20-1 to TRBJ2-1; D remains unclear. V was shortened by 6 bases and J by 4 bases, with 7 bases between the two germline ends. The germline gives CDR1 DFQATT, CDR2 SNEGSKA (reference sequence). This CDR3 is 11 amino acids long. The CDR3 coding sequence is TGCAGTGCCCGCAGGTACAATGAGCAGTTCTTC. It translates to CSARRYNEQFF.

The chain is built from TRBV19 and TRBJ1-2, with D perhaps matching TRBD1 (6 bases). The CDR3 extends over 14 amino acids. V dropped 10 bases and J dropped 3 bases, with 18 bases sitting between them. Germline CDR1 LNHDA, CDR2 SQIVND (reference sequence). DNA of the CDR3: TGTGCCACTTCTACCACAGGGTATTACTATGGCTACACCTTC. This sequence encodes CATSTTGYYYGYTF.

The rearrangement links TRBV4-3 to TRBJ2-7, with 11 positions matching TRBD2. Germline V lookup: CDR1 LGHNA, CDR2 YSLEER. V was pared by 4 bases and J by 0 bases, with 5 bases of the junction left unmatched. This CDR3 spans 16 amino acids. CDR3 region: CASSRLAGGDSYEQYF. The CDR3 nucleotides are TGCGCCAGCAGCCGTCTAGCGGGGGGCGACTCCTACGAGCAGTACTTC.

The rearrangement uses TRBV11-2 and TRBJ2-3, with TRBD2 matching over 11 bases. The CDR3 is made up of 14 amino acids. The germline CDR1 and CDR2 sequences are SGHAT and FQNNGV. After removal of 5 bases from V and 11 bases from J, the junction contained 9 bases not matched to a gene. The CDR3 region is CASSPRVTSGRQYF. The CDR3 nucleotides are TGTGCCAGCAGCCCCCGAGTTACTAGCGGGAGGCAGTATTTT.

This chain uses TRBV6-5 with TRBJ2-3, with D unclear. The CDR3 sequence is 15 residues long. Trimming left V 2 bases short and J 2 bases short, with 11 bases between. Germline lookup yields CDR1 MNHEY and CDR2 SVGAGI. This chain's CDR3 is CASSYAKQSTDTQYF. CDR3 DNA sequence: TGTGCCAGCAGTTACGCCAAACAGTCCACAGATACGCAGTATTTT.

CDR3 region: CASSQRGSGNTIYF. CDR3 coding DNA: TGTGCCAGCAGCCAGCGGGGCTCTGGAAACACCATATATTTT. This chain uses TRBV14 with TRBJ1-3, with unresolved D. The V end was cut by 3 bases, the J end by 0 bases, with 6 bases between. Germline loops: CDR1 SGHDN, CDR2 FVKESK. There are 14 residues in the CDR3.

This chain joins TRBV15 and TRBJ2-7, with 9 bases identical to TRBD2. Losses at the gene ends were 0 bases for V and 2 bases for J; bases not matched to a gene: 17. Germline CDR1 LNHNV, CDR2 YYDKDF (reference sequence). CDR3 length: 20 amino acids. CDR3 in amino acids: CATSRDWGPSGDIFTYEQYF. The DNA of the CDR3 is TGTGCCACCAGCAGAGATTGGGGGCCTAGCGGGGACATCTTTACCTACGAGCAGTACTTC.

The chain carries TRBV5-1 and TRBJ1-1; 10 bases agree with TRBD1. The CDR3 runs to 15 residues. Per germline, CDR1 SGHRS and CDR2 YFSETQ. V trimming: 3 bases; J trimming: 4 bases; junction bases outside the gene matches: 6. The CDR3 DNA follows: TGCGCCAGCAGCTGGGGACAGGGGTTAGGCACTGAAGCTTTCTTT. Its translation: CASSWGQGLGTEAFF.